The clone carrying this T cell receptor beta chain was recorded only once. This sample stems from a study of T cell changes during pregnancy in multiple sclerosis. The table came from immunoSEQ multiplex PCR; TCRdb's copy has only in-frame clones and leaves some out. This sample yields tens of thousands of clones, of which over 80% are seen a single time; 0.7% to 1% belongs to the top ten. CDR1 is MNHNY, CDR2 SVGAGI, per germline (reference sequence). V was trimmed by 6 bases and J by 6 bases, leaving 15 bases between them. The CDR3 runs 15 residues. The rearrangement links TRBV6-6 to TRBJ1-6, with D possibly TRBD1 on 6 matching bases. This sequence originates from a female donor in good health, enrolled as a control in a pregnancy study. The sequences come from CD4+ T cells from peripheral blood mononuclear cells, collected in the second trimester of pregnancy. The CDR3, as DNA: TGTGCCAGCAGAGACAAGACAGGTCCTAATTCACCCCTCCACTTT. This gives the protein CASRDKTGPNSPLHF.